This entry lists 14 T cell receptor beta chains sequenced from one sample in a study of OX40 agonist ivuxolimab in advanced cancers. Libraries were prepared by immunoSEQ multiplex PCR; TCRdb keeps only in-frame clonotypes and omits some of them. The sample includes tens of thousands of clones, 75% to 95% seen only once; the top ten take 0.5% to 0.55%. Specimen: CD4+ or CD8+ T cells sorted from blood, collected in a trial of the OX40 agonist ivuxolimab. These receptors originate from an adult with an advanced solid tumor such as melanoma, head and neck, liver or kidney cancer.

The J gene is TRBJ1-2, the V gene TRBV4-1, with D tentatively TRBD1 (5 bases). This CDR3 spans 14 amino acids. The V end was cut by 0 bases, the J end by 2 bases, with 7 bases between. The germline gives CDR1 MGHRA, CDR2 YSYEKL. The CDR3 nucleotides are TGCGCCAGCAGCCAAGAGGACACCAACTATGGCTACACCTTC. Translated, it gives CASSQEDTNYGYTF.

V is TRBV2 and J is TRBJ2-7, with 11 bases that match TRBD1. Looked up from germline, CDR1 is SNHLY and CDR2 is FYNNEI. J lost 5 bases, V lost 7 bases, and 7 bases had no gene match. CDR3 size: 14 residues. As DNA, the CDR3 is TGTGCCAGCATCTGGACAGGGGGCGTCGACGAGCAGTACTTC. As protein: CASIWTGGVDEQYF.

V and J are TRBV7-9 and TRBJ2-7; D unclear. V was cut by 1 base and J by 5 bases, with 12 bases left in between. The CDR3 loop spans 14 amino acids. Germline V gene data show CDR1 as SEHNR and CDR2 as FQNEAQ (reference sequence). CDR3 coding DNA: TGTGCCAGCAGCTTAGTCGGTGCCTCGAACGAGCAGTACTTC. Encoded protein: CASSLVGASNEQYF.

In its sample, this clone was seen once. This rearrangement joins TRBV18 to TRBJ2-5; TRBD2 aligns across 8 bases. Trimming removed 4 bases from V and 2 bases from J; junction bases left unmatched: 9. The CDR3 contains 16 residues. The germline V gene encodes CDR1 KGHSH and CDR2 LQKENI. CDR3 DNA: TGTGCCAGCTCACTGACTAGCGTAGGTTTACAAGAGACCCAGTACTTC. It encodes CASSLTSVGLQETQYF.

In DNA form, the CDR3 reads TGTGCCAGCAGCCAGGCGACTAGTGAACGCGAGCAGTACTTC. This encodes CASSQATSEREQYF. V is TRBV14 and J is TRBJ2-7; TRBD2 might be the D (6 bases). This CDR3 is built from 14 residues. The germline V and J ends were trimmed by 3 bases and 6 bases, with 15 bases remaining between them. CDR1 and CDR2 (germline): SGHDN, FVKESK.

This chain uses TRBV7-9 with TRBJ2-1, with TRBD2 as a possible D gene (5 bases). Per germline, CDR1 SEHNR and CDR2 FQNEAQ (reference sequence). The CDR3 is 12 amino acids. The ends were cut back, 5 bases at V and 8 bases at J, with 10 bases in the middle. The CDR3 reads CASSPGSYEQFF. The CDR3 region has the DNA TGTGCCAGCAGCCCTGGGAGTTATGAGCAGTTCTTC.

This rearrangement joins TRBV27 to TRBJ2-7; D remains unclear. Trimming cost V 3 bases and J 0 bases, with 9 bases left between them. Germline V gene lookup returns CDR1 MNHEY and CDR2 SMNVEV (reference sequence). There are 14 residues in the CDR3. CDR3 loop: CASSLKANSYEQYF. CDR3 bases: TGTGCCAGCAGTTTGAAAGCGAACTCCTACGAGCAGTACTTC.

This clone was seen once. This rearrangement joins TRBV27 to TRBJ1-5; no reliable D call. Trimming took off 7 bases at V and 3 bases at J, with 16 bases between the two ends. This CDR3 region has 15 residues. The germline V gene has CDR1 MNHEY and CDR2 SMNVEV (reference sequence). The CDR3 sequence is CASTESGEYNQPQHF. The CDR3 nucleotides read TGTGCCAGCACCGAATCCGGGGAATACAATCAGCCCCAGCATTTT.

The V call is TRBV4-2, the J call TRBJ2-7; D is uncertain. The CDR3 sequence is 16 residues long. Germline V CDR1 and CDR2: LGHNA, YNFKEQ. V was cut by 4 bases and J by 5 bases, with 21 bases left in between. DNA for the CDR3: TGTGCCAGCAGCCTAGCCCGTCGGCAGGCCGGAGACGAGCAGTACTTC. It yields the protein CASSLARRQAGDEQYF.

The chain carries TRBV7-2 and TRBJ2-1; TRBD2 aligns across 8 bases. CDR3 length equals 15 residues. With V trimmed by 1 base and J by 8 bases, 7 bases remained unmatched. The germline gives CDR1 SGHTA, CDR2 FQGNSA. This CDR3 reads CASSLVGTSIDEQFF. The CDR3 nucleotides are TGTGCCAGCAGCTTAGTCGGGACTAGTATTGATGAGCAGTTCTTC.

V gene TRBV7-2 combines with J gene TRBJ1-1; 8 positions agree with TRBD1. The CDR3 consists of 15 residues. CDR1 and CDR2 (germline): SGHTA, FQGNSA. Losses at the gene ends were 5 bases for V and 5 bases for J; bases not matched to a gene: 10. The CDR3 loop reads CASSQFQGAPTEAFF. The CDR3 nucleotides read TGTGCCAGCAGCCAATTCCAGGGGGCGCCTACTGAAGCTTTCTTT.

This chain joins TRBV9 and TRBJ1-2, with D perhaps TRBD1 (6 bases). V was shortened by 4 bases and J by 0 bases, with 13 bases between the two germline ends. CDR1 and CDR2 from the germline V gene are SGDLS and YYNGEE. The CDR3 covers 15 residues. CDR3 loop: CASSLTGLANYGYTF. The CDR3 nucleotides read TGTGCCAGCAGCCTGACAGGACTAGCTAACTATGGCTACACCTTC. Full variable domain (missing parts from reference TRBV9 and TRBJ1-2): DSGVTQTPKHLITATGQRVTLRCSPRSGDLSVYWYQQSLDQGLQFLIQYYNGEERAKGNILERFSAQQFPDLHSELNLSSLELGDSALYFCASSLTGLANYGYTFGSGTRLTVV.

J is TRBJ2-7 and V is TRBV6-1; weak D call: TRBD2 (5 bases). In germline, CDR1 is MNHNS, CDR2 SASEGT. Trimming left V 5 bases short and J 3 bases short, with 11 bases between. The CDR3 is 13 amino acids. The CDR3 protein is CASSIERGYEQYF. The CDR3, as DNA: TGTGCCAGCAGTATTGAACGGGGCTACGAGCAGTACTTC.

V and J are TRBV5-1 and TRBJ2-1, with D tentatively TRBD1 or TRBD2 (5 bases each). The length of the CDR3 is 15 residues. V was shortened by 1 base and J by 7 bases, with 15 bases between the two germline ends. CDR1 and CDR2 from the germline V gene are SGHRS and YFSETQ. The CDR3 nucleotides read TGCGCCAGCAGCTTGCAGATGGGGCCGGGGAATGAGCAGTTCTTC. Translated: CASSLQMGPGNEQFF.